This T cell receptor beta chain was identified during a study of spatial heterogeneity in lung cancer. General study results and limits: Tumors with more nonsynonymous mutations had more expanded intratumoral alpha and beta TCRs.

The CDR3 consists of 15 residues. Trimming shortened V by 5 bases and J by 6 bases, and 20 bases separated the two germline ends. The germline CDR1 and CDR2 sequences are DFQATT and SNEGSKA (reference sequence). Comments on this clonotype: Its antigen is unknown.

Time point indicated: sample taken at primary tumor resection. A distinct unique molecular identifier was carried by each TCR cDNA molecule. TCRdb called the 5' RACE reads again in MiXCR, with one record for every CDR3 protein. The profile shows some 15,000 distinct CDR3 sequences, under 7.5% of them singletons. The sequences come from lung tumor tissue, collected at surgery. This clonotype was obtained from a male donor with early-stage non-small cell lung cancer. The chain has TRBV20-1 and TRBJ2-1; D may be TRBD1 or TRBD2 (7 bases each). CDR3 sequence: CSALITGEGLNEQFF. The CDR3 DNA reads as TGCAGTGCTCTTATAACAGGGGAGGGTCTCAATGAGCAGTTCTTC.